Presented here are 11 T cell receptor beta chains from one specimen sequenced in a study of molecular identifiers for immune sequencing clone quantification. TCRdb re-called the PCR reads with MiXCR, one entry per CDR3 protein. The data contain about 640,000 distinct CDR3 sequences, about 20% of them seen just once; the ten biggest clones take up roughly 0.85%. What was sequenced was naive CD8+ T cells from blood, with Jurkat cell RNA spiked in. Specified subset: FACS-sorted CD8+CD4-CCR7+CD45RA+ naive T cells. All receptors come from a human donor in good health. Some libraries in this study had Jurkat cell RNA spiked in.

This clonotype showed up many times. V usage is TRBV6-6 and J usage is TRBJ1-1, with 8 bases aligning to TRBD1. The germline V gene encodes CDR1 MNHNY and CDR2 SVGAGI (reference sequence). The trim removed 7 bases at V and 2 bases at J, leaving 21 bases unmatched. This CDR3 spans 19 amino acids. In nucleotides, the CDR3 is TGTGCCAGCACCAGAAACCTACGGACAGGGAGGGATCCAAACACTGAAGCTTTCTTT. Translating it yields CASTRNLRTGRDPNTEAFF.

This clonotype was seen repeatedly, ten times or more. The chain carries TRBV7-9 and TRBJ2-3, with 7 bases aligning to TRBD2. CDR3 length: 11 amino acids. Germline values: CDR1 SEHNR, CDR2 FQNEAQ (reference sequence). The CDR3 coding sequence is TGTGTATTTCTAGCGGCAGATACGCAGTATTTT. Amino acids: CVFLAADTQYF.

This clonotype has just one count. One base away lies a much larger clone, so this may be a sequencing read error. V is TRBV6-2 or TRBV6-3 and J is TRBJ2-3, with 7 bases that match TRBD2. CDR1 is MNHEY, CDR2 SVGEGT, per germline. The CDR3 has 14 residues. CDR3 amino acids: CASNPNWAGDTLYF. The CDR3 DNA sequence: TGTGCCAGCAACCCCAACTGGGCGGGAGATACGCTGTATTTT.

Turning to this clonotype: Possible read error: a much larger clone is one base away. The rearrangement links TRBV4-3 to TRBJ2-7; D unclear. From germline, CDR1 is LGHNA and CDR2 YSLEER. Trimming left V 0 bases short and J 3 bases short, with 15 bases between. This CDR3 region has 16 residues. The CDR3: CASSQEIIGIIYEQYF. CDR3 bases: TGCGCCAGCAGCCAAGAAATCATTGGCATCATCTACGAGCAGTACTTC.

V and J are TRBV7-9 and TRBJ2-1; D not certain. Germline CDR1 and CDR2: SEHNR and FQNEAQ (reference sequence). The CDR3 is 14 amino acids. Trimming stripped 1 base from V and 1 base from J, with 5 bases between. CDR3: CASSLEYSYNEQFF. In DNA, the CDR3 is TGTGCCAGCAGCTTAGAGTATTCCTACAATGAGCAGTTCTTC.

Concerning this clonotype itself: This is likely a read error, given that the CDR3 carries no conserved phenylalanine or tryptophan at its end. For the CDR3, the DNA is TGTGCCAGCGCAACCATTGGTGCGGCCCACGGGCAGTACCTC. Protein product: CASATIGAAHGQYL. The chain carries TRBV5-5 and TRBJ2-7; D call uncertain. Germline V gene lookup returns CDR1 SGHKS and CDR2 YYEKEE (reference sequence). V lost 7 bases and J lost 9, with 23 bases in between. The CDR3 is made up of 14 amino acids.

The chain is built from TRBV3-1 and TRBJ2-1, with D tentatively TRBD2 (5 bases). Germline lookup yields CDR1 LGHDT and CDR2 YNNKEL (reference sequence). The CDR3 is 14 residues long. V lost 10 bases and J lost 0, with 13 bases in between. CDR3 nucleotide sequence: TGTGCCACAACGGACTCGAGCTCCTACAATGAGCAGTTCTTC. It encodes CATTDSSSYNEQFF.

This clonotype has more than one count but fewer than ten. The rearrangement uses TRBV7-9 and TRBJ2-2; 13 bases are a match to TRBD2. Trimming took 8 bases from V and 7 from J; bases not matched to a gene: 7. Germline CDR1 and CDR2: SEHNR and FQNEAQ (reference sequence). The CDR3 spans 15 residues. Here the CDR3 DNA reads TGTGCCAGCTGCGGACTAGCGGGAGCCCGCGGGGAGCTGTTTTTT. It is translated as CASCGLAGARGELFF.

There are a few counts of this clonotype. The rearrangement links TRBV30 to TRBJ2-1; TRBD1 aligns across 8 bases. There are 15 residues in the CDR3. Germline V gene lookup returns CDR1 GTSNPN and CDR2 SVGIG (reference sequence). Germline trimming cut 3 bases from V and 4 bases from J; bases unmatched to any gene: 8. For the CDR3, the DNA is TGTGCCTGGAGGGCCGGGACAGGCATATACAATGAGCAGTTCTTC. As protein: CAWRAGTGIYNEQFF. The complete variable domain, with remaining parts taken from reference TRBV30 and TRBJ2-1, reads SQTIHQWPATLVQPVGSPLSLECTVEGTSNPNLYWYRQAAGRGLQLLFYSVGIGQISSEVPQNLSASRPQDRQFILSSKKLLLSDSGFYLCAWRAGTGIYNEQFFGPGTRLTVL.

About this clonotype: An end of the junction differs from the germline gene, which may be a read error. This sequence joins TRBV7-9 and TRBJ2-1, with D possibly matching TRBD1 (6 bases). The CDR3 consists of 17 residues. In germline, CDR1 is SEHNR, CDR2 FQNEAQ (reference sequence). CDR3 loop: CASSRMGAYRAYNEQSF. Here the CDR3 DNA reads TGTGCCAGCAGCCGGATGGGGGCTTACCGTGCGTACAATGAGCAGTCCTTC.

With regard to this clonotype: A read error is possible here, since a much larger clone lies one base away. This chain joins TRBV27 and TRBJ2-3, with D maybe TRBD1 (5 bases). This CDR3 contains 16 residues. Trimming left V 2 bases short and J 4 bases short, with 16 bases between. Germline V lookup: CDR1 MNHEY, CDR2 SMNVEV (reference sequence). The CDR3 region is CASSLRRVLGADTQYF. The CDR3 DNA sequence: TGTGCCAGCAGTTTACGAAGGGTTCTAGGGGCAGATACGCAGTATTTT.